One and the same sample provided the 27 T cell receptor beta chains below, sequenced in a study of response to subunit inactivated influenza vaccine. Each CDR3 protein gets one entry after TCRdb re-called the RT-PCR reads with MiXCR. In the table there are under 800,000 distinct CDR3 sequences, more than 11% of which are singletons. This sample comprised PBMCs from blood, obtained about 14 days before vaccination. The receptors come from a man aged 50-60 years who received an inactivated influenza vaccine.

V gene TRBV25-1 combines with J gene TRBJ2-1; D not certain. CDR3 length equals 11 residues. The V and J ends lost 6 bases and 10 bases respectively, with 10 bases between them. Germline lookup yields CDR1 MGHDK and CDR2 SYGVNS. In DNA, the CDR3 is TGTGCCAGCAGAAACTTGGTGGAGCAGTTCTTC. It translates to CASRNLVEQFF.

This clonotype has a handful of counts. This chain uses TRBV7-2 with TRBJ2-7; no reliable D call. The CDR3 contains 16 residues. Germline loops: CDR1 SGHTA, CDR2 FQGNSA. Trimming stripped 1 base from V and 0 bases from J, with 13 bases between. The CDR3 region has the DNA TGTGCCAGCAGCTTAGTTGTCCCGGACGTCTCCTACGAGCAGTACTTC. This sequence encodes CASSLVVPDVSYEQYF.

This clonotype came up a few times. This rearrangement joins TRBV5-5 to TRBJ2-3; 7 bases are shared with TRBD1. CDR3 length: 16 amino acids. After removal of 2 bases from V and 3 bases from J, the junction contained 9 bases not matched to a gene. Germline values: CDR1 SGHKS, CDR2 YYEKEE (reference sequence). CDR3 in DNA: TGTGCCAGCAGCTTATACAGGGGCTACCCAACAGATACGCAGTATTTT. It translates to CASSLYRGYPTDTQYF.

The chain recombines TRBV24-1 with TRBJ2-2, with 9 bases fitting TRBD1. This CDR3 contains 15 residues. Germline V CDR1 and CDR2: KGHDR, SFDVKD. V dropped 4 bases and J dropped 6; count of bases not matched to a gene: 5. This chain's CDR3 is CATSDLRTGAGELFF. CDR3 nucleotides: TGTGCCACCAGTGACCTACGGACAGGGGCCGGGGAGCTGTTTTTT.

This rearrangement joins TRBV29-1 to TRBJ1-4, with 8 bases fitting TRBD1. Trimming took 8 bases from V and 8 from J; bases not matched to a gene: 7. This CDR3 comprises 12 residues. The germline gives CDR1 SQVTM, CDR2 ANQGSEA. The CDR3 sequence: CSYRTGTEKLFF. CDR3 nucleotide sequence: TGCAGCTACAGGACAGGGACCGAAAAACTGTTTTTT.

This clonotype was found a few times. The chain combines TRBV10-3 with TRBJ1-5; D uncertain. Trimming pared 0 bases from V and 5 bases from J, leaving 5 bases between. Germline values: CDR1 ENHRY, CDR2 SYGVKD. This CDR3 is built from 13 residues. The CDR3 reads CAISESLDQPQHF. Written as DNA, the CDR3 is TGTGCCATCAGTGAGTCGCTAGATCAGCCCCAGCATTTT.

This clonotype has a handful of counts. The J gene is TRBJ2-7, the V gene TRBV20-1, with 13 bases identical to TRBD2. CDR1 is DFQATT and CDR2 is SNEGSKA in the germline V gene (reference sequence). This CDR3 is 12 amino acids long. The junction had 5 bases not matched to a gene; V was cut back by 6 bases and J by 9 bases. The CDR3 region has the DNA TGCAGTGCGGCAGGACTAGCGGGAGTGCAGTACTTC. This sequence encodes CSAAGLAGVQYF.

The sample holds a few counts of this clonotype. The CDR3 end shows no conserved phenylalanine or tryptophan, and so a read error is likely. The limits of the CDR3 on the DNA are not certain, so only TCRdb's listed CDR3 is given. This chain joins TRBV10-3 and TRBJ1-1. Germline V gene lookup returns CDR1 ENHRY and CDR2 SYGVKD. 15 amino acids form the CDR3, both terminal residues included. CDR3 amino acids: CAISEPLPQLGATDG.

This clonotype was seen ten or more times. The chain joins TRBV12-3 or TRBV12-4 to TRBJ1-4, with 9 bases identical to TRBD1. CDR3 length: 14 residues. Trimming cost V 8 bases and J 11 bases; bases outside gene matches: 12. The CDR3 DNA sequence: TGTGCCAGCGGCTTGGGACAGGGAGCTCACAAACTGTTTTTT. Amino acids: CASGLGQGAHKLFF.

This CDR3 is CASSLERGGSTDTQYF. The CDR3 nucleotides are TGCGCCAGCAGCTTGGAACGGGGGGGTAGCACAGATACGCAGTATTTT. The chain employs TRBV5-1 and TRBJ2-3; TRBD2 matches at 8 bases. V lost 0 bases, J lost 0 bases, and 3 bases stayed unmatched. The CDR3 totals 16 residues. Germline V CDR1 and CDR2: SGHRS, YFSETQ.

The chain is built from TRBV6-5 and TRBJ2-1, with D unresolved. The CDR3 has 16 residues. Between the trimmed V and J ends, which lost 0 bases and 3 bases, there was a span of 12 bases. Germline values: CDR1 MNHEY, CDR2 SVGAGI. Written as DNA, the CDR3 is TGTGCCAGCAGTTACTCGGTACCGAATCACTACAATGAGCAGTTCTTC. This gives the protein CASSYSVPNHYNEQFF.

The chain has TRBV20-1 and TRBJ2-7; 8 nucleotides line up with TRBD2. The length of the CDR3 is 15 residues. The germline gives CDR1 DFQATT, CDR2 SNEGSKA (reference sequence). J gave up 4 bases and V 0 bases, and 8 bases lay outside the gene matches. The CDR3, as DNA: TGCAGTGCTAGAGAGGCAGCGGGAGTCTTATACGAGCAGTACTTC. This gives the protein CSAREAAGVLYEQYF.

The rearrangement joins TRBV12-3 or TRBV12-4 to TRBJ2-1; TRBD2 matches 8 bases. V dropped 5 bases and J dropped 12; count of bases not matched to a gene: 6. This CDR3 spans 12 amino acids. In DNA form, the CDR3 reads TGTGCCAGCAGTCCCCCGGGGGGGAGGCAGTTCTTC. Amino acid sequence: CASSPPGGRQFF.

This clonotype has ten or more counts. The CDR3 here is CASSHPGQKNQPQHF. The CDR3, as DNA: TGCGCCAGCAGCCATCCGGGACAGAAGAATCAGCCCCAGCATTTT. V usage is TRBV4-1 and J usage is TRBJ1-5; 7 bases match TRBD1. Per the germline V gene, CDR1 is MGHRA and CDR2 is YSYEKL. The CDR3 is made up of 15 amino acids. Losses at the gene ends were 3 bases for V and 4 bases for J; bases not matched to a gene: 6.

CDR3 DNA: TGTGCCAGCGGGGACAGGCTGCACTATGGCTACACCTTC. It translates to CASGDRLHYGYTF. The V and J genes are TRBV27 and TRBJ1-2; 8 bases agree with TRBD1. Trimming removed 8 bases from V and 3 bases from J; junction bases left unmatched: 5. The germline V gene encodes CDR1 MNHEY and CDR2 SMNVEV (reference sequence). This CDR3 contains 13 residues.

This clonotype was seen more than once but under ten times. The gene calls are TRBV7-2 and TRBJ2-1; 7 bases are shared with TRBD1. Trimming cost V 0 bases and J 8 bases; bases outside gene matches: 4. From germline, CDR1 is SGHTA and CDR2 FQGNSA. There are 14 residues in the CDR3. CDR3 loop: CASSLADRVYEQFF. CDR3 coding DNA: TGTGCCAGCAGCTTAGCAGACAGGGTTTATGAGCAGTTCTTC.

This clonotype has just a few counts. V usage is TRBV18 and J usage is TRBJ2-7, with 8 positions matching TRBD1. The trim removed 3 bases at V and 2 bases at J, leaving 6 bases unmatched. Germline V CDR1 and CDR2: KGHSH, LQKENI. The CDR3 extends over 15 amino acids. The CDR3 loop is CASSPQGAQTYEQYF. CDR3 nucleotides: TGTGCCAGCTCACCGCAGGGGGCGCAAACCTACGAGCAGTACTTC.

In this sample, this clonotype turned up many times. The V gene is TRBV20-1, the J gene TRBJ2-7; D is possibly TRBD1 or TRBD2 (6 bases each). Germline V gives CDR1 DFQATT, CDR2 SNEGSKA (reference sequence). V was shortened by 7 bases and J by 3 bases, with 19 bases between the two germline ends. This CDR3 contains 14 residues. The CDR3 DNA is TGCAGTGTTAAACCGGGGGCCACCCACTACGAGCAGTACTTC. Amino acid sequence: CSVKPGATHYEQYF.

Only a few counts were recorded for this clonotype. The chain uses TRBV20-1 and TRBJ2-1; D may correspond to TRBD1 or TRBD2 (5 bases each). V lost 0 bases to trimming and J lost 3 bases, with 12 bases between them. The germline V gene has CDR1 DFQATT and CDR2 SNEGSKA (reference sequence). The CDR3 runs to 15 residues. The CDR3 bases are TGCAGTGCTAGAGATCACGGGGCATACTACAATGAGCAGTTCTTC. Amino acids: CSARDHGAYYNEQFF.

This clonotype was recorded a few times. The chain uses TRBV20-1 and TRBJ2-1; 14 bases align to TRBD2. The CDR3 contains 16 residues. Per the germline V gene, CDR1 is DFQATT and CDR2 is SNEGSKA (reference sequence). With V trimmed by 3 bases and J by 4 bases, 5 bases remained unmatched. The DNA of the CDR3 is TGCAGTGCTAGCCGACTAGCGGGGGGGCATTACAATGAGCAGTTCTTC. This translates into CSASRLAGGHYNEQFF.

The CDR3 DNA reads TGTGCCAGCAGCTCCGGGGACACTGAAGCTTTCTTT. Translation: CASSSGDTEAFF. The chain carries TRBV5-5 and TRBJ1-1; no reliable D call. Trimming left V 3 bases short and J 3 bases short, with 6 bases between. Germline-derived CDR1 and CDR2 are SGHKS and YYEKEE (reference sequence). The length of the CDR3 is 12 residues.

The chain carries TRBV11-2 and TRBJ2-1; 13 bases agree with TRBD2. V shed 1 base and J 5 bases; nucleotides not matched to a gene: 8. The CDR3 consists of 18 residues. CDR1 SGHAT and CDR2 FQNNGV come from the germline V gene. The CDR3 DNA reads as TGTGCCAGCAGCTTAGTCGGGGCCGGGACTAGCGGGGACAATGAGCAGTTCTTC. Its protein product is CASSLVGAGTSGDNEQFF.

This clonotype showed up many times. The chain is built from TRBV6-2 or TRBV6-3 and TRBJ2-1; TRBD2 matches at 7 bases. From germline, CDR1 is MNHEY and CDR2 SVGEGT. Unmatched junction bases numbered 13, after V lost 2 bases and J lost 15 bases. This CDR3 is built from 14 residues. The CDR3 protein is CASSYPGLVGAWFF. The CDR3 DNA reads as TGTGCCAGCAGTTACCCTGGACTAGTTGGCGCATGGTTCTTC.

The gene calls are TRBV6-1 and TRBJ2-3; D not certain. Germline loops: CDR1 MNHNS, CDR2 SASEGT. The CDR3 spans 14 residues. V was pared by 6 bases and J by 1 base, with 11 bases between. The CDR3 sequence is CASRRPSGTDTQYF. The DNA of the CDR3 is TGTGCCAGCAGACGGCCTTCTGGCACAGATACGCAGTATTTT.

The table lists this clonotype with a few counts. The V and J genes are TRBV5-1 and TRBJ2-1; TRBD2 matches 9 bases. The CDR3 loop spans 16 amino acids. Germline values: CDR1 SGHRS, CDR2 YFSETQ. Unmatched junction bases numbered 11, after V lost 3 bases and J lost 7 bases. The CDR3 loop reads CASSWGFSGRLNEQFF. The DNA for the CDR3 is TGCGCCAGCAGCTGGGGGTTCAGCGGGAGGTTGAATGAGCAGTTCTTC.

Only a few counts were recorded for this clonotype. The chain is built from TRBV3-1 and TRBJ2-5; D possibly corresponds to TRBD1 (5 bases). Looked up from germline, CDR1 is LGHDT and CDR2 is YNNKEL (reference sequence). The CDR3 length is 14 residues. V was cut by 2 bases and J by 4 bases, with 11 bases left in between. The CDR3 DNA reads as TGTGCCAGCAGCCAAACCCAGGGTCGAGAGACCCAGTACTTC. Translating it yields CASSQTQGRETQYF.

This chain connects TRBV6-1 to TRBJ2-7, with unresolved D. Trimming took 0 bases from V and 9 from J, leaving 15 bases between them. The CDR3 sequence is 14 residues long. CDR1 is MNHNS, CDR2 SASEGT, per germline. This CDR3 is CASSEARTATGQYF. The CDR3 DNA sequence: TGTGCCAGCAGTGAAGCACGAACCGCCACGGGGCAGTACTTC.